This is a list of T cell receptor beta chains from one sample in a study of cytomegalovirus exposure and HLA in healthy donors. Profiling relied on immunoSEQ multiplex PCR, and the TCRdb table lists in-frame clones only, not all of them. In the table there are about 190,000 clones, roughly 80% of which are singletons. Sequencing was performed on PBMCs. These receptor sequences come from a woman in her late teens or twenties in good health and CMV-seronegative. CDR3s include the opening cysteine and the closing phenylalanine or tryptophan. Each record gives: J gene, V gene, CDR3 protein.

TRBJ2-2,TRBV7-9,CASSYDRLNTGELFF
TRBJ2-7,TRBV5-4,CASSFGQGFDEQYF
TRBJ1-5,TRBV6-5,CASRGGGSSNQPQHF
TRBJ1-1,TRBV11-2,CASAGGQRAEAFF
TRBJ2-2,TRBV30,CAWNRVDTGELFF
TRBJ2-1,TRBV2,CASSLTSGRGSSYNEQFF
-,TRBV7-9,CASRASGSYEQYF
TRBJ2-7,TRBV25-1,CASSELSDRGYEQYF
TRBJ1-5,TRBV6-1,CASSEVSGTGIF
TRBJ1-2,TRBV19,CASSTREGGYTF
TRBJ1-4,TRBV7-2,CASSYGANEKLFF
TRBJ2-7,TRBV19,CASSKAGGPFEQYF
TRBJ2-7,TRBV4-1,CASSQDRGRGGEQYF
TRBJ1-2,TRBV10-2,CASSAPGYGYTF
TRBJ1-4,TRBV28,CASSLQAATNEKLFF
TRBJ2-7,TRBV7-2,CASSISGVSSYEQYF
TRBJ1-6,TRBV19,CASGGQGNSPLHF
TRBJ1-1,TRBV15,CATSSIRDSEAFF